This is a list of T cell receptor beta chains from one sample in a study of blood T cell repertoires in COVID-19. The repertoire was sequenced with immunoSEQ multiplex PCR; TCRdb's copy has only in-frame clones and lacks some. The sample records around 100,000 clones, around 85% being singletons. The source material was peripheral blood. Receptors originate from a man aged 50 or older with active or convalescent COVID-19. CDR3s include the opening cysteine and the closing phenylalanine or tryptophan. A D gene is named only where the DNA matches it firmly. The size of a clone is reported for some rows only, either as once, few or many, or as a class for expanded clones.

TRBV2	TRBD1	.	TRBJ2-7	TGTGCCAGCAGTGTGGACAGGGGCGAGCAGTACTTC	CASSVDRGEQYF
TRBV29-1	TRBD1	few	TRBJ2-5	TGCAGCGCTTACCCGGGACAGGGGAAAGAGACCCAGTACTTC	CSAYPGQGKETQYF
TRBV24-1	.	.	TRBJ2-5	TGTGCCACCAGTGATTCATCAGGGGCCGGAGAGACCCAGTACTTC	CATSDSSGAGETQYF
TRBV29-1	TRBD1	.	TRBJ2-4	TGCAGCGCACGGGACAGGCAAAAAAACATTCAGTACTTC	CSARDRQKNIQYF
TRBV9	TRBD2	.	TRBJ2-3	TGTGCCAGCAGCGTAGACGGACTAGCGGGAGGAGATACGCAGTATTTT	CASSVDGLAGGDTQYF
TRBV25-1	.	.	TRBJ1-3	TGTGCCAGCAGTACGAGCTCTGGAAACACCATATATTTT	CASSTSSGNTIYF
TRBV5-4	TRBD2	.	TRBJ2-3	TGTGCCAGCAGCTTGGAAACCGGCAGGGAGGGCTGGGATACGCAGTATTTT	CASSLETGREGWDTQYF
TRBV7-9	.	.	TRBJ2-7	TGTGCCAGCAGCTTAGTCGACAGGCCCCTCTACGAGCAGTACTTC	CASSLVDRPLYEQYF
TRBV24-1	.	once	TRBJ1-5	TGTGCCACCAGCAAGACTGCTAGCAATCAGCCCCAGCATTTT	CATSKTASNQPQHF
TRBV24-1	TRBD1	.	TRBJ1-2	TGTGCCACCAGTGATGGACAGGGAGGGGACTATGGCTACACCTTC	CATSDGQGGDYGYTF
TRBV12-3/TRBV12-4	.	.	TRBJ1-6	TGTGCCAGCACCGGCGGTGGTTACTCACCCCTCCACTTT	CASTGGGYSPLHF
TRBV6-1	.	.	TRBJ1-2	TGTGCCAGCAGTGAATGGGGCGCGGGAAATGGCTACACCTTC	CASSEWGAGNGYTF
TRBV6-1	.	.	TRBJ1-2	TGTGCCAGCAGTGACGGTTGGCAGGGAGGAAATGGCTACACCTTC	CASSDGWQGGNGYTF
TRBV30	TRBD1	.	TRBJ1-2	TGTGCCTGGAAGGAAGTGACAGGGGGCGAGATCGGTTATGGCTACACCTTC	CAWKEVTGGEIGYGYTF
TRBV5-1	TRBD1	.	TRBJ1-4	TGCGCCAGCAGCGGCGGGACAGAGCATGAAAAACTGTTTTTT	CASSGGTEHEKLFF
TRBV15	TRBD2	.	TRBJ2-7	TGTGCCACCAGCGCCCTAGCGGGAACCTACGAGCAGTACTTC	CATSALAGTYEQYF
TRBV11-3	TRBD2	.	TRBJ2-1	TGTGCCAGCAGCTTAGTTAGCGGGTCTTTCAATGAGCAGTTCTTC	CASSLVSGSFNEQFF
TRBV19	.	.	TRBJ2-5	TGTGCCAGTAGTATCGGCGCCCAGGGGAAAGAGACCCAGTACTTC	CASSIGAQGKETQYF
TRBV18	.	.	TRBJ1-1	TGTGCCAGCTCACCGGACACTCAAAGGACTGAAGCTTTCTTT	CASSPDTQRTEAFF
TRBV7-8	TRBD2	once	TRBJ2-3	TGTGCCAGCAGTCGGACTAGCGGGAGCACAGATACGCAGTATTTT	CASSRTSGSTDTQYF
TRBV11-3	.	.	TRBJ2-1	TGTGCCAGCAGCTCCGGGGGGCGGGACTACAATGAGCAGTTCTTC	CASSSGGRDYNEQFF
TRBV19	TRBD1	.	TRBJ2-6	TGTGCCAGTAGCAGACAGGGCTCTGGGGCCAACGTCCTGACTTTC	CASSRQGSGANVLTF
TRBV2	TRBD2	.	TRBJ2-1	TGTGCCAGCAAGAAGGGACTAGCAACCTACAATGAGCAGTTCTTC	CASKKGLATYNEQFF
TRBV19	TRBD2	.	TRBJ2-1	TGTGCCAGTAGGAAGCGGGTCGCGGGGGCCTACAATGAGCAGTTCTTC	CASRKRVAGAYNEQFF
TRBV5-1	.	.	TRBJ1-2	TGCGCCAGCAGCTTGACAGCTAACTATGGCTACACCTTC	CASSLTANYGYTF
TRBV4-2	TRBD2	.	TRBJ2-7	TGTGCCAGCAGCCAAGAGGGGGGCGGGAGGGCCATTGGCGAGCAGTACTTC	CASSQEGGGRAIGEQYF
TRBV5-8	TRBD2	.	TRBJ2-1	TGTGCCAGCAGCTCGGGACTACCGGGGGGGGATGAGCAGTTCTTC	CASSSGLPGGDEQFF
TRBV7-3	TRBD1	.	TRBJ2-6	TGTGCCAGCAGCGCATTGGGACAGGGAGGGGCCAACGTCCTGACTTTC	CASSALGQGGANVLTF
TRBV11-3	.	.	TRBJ2-2	TGTGCCAGCAGCTTAGCCGCAGGCACCGGGGAGCTGTTTTTT	CASSLAAGTGELFF
TRBV28	.	.	TRBJ1-3	TGTGCCAGCAGTTTAGGGGGGACCGGGCCGAACACCATATATTTT	CASSLGGTGPNTIYF
TRBV5-4	TRBD2	.	TRBJ2-3	TGTGCCAGCAGCTTGCCGGGGGGGACAGATACGCAGTATTTT	CASSLPGGTDTQYF
TRBV28	TRBD1	.	TRBJ1-4	TGTGCCAGCAGGGGCGGACAGGGTGCATTCGAAAAACTGTTTTTT	CASRGGQGAFEKLFF
TRBV19	TRBD1	.	TRBJ2-7	TGTGCCAGTAGTTTATTTACAGGGGGCTACGAGCAGTACTTC	CASSLFTGGYEQYF
TRBV5-1	TRBD2	.	TRBJ2-3	TGCGCCAGCGCGGTAGGGGGCTCTAGCGGGAATACAGATACGCAGTATTTT	CASAVGGSSGNTDTQYF
TRBV7-9	TRBD2	once	TRBJ2-7	TGTGCCAGCAGCCCCGGGGCTAGCGGGCGGTACGAGCAGTACTTC	CASSPGASGRYEQYF
TRBV7-2	TRBD2	.	TRBJ2-7	TGTGCCAGCAGCTTACGGACTAGCGGGGGTTACGAGCAGTACTTC	CASSLRTSGGYEQYF
TRBV11-3	TRBD1	.	TRBJ2-5	TGTGCCAGCAGCCCCCAGGACAGGGGGTTACAAGAGACCCAGTACTTC	CASSPQDRGLQETQYF
TRBV6-4	TRBD2	.	TRBJ2-1	TGTGCCAGCAGTGACTCAACTAGCGGGAGGGCCGACGGTGAGCAGTTCTTC	CASSDSTSGRADGEQFF
TRBV11-3	.	.	TRBJ2-7	TGTGCCAGCAGCCCCCTCGGACCGGGATGGAACGAGCAGTACTTC	CASSPLGPGWNEQYF
TRBV12-1	.	.	TRBJ2-3	TGTGCCAGCAGCTTTCCCATTAGCGGGGCCTACCCCCCAGATACGCAGTATTTT	CASSFPISGAYPPDTQYF
TRBV5-6	TRBD1	.	TRBJ1-1	TGTGCCAGCAGCTTAGGAGACAGGGAGAACACTGAAGCTTTCTTT	CASSLGDRENTEAFF